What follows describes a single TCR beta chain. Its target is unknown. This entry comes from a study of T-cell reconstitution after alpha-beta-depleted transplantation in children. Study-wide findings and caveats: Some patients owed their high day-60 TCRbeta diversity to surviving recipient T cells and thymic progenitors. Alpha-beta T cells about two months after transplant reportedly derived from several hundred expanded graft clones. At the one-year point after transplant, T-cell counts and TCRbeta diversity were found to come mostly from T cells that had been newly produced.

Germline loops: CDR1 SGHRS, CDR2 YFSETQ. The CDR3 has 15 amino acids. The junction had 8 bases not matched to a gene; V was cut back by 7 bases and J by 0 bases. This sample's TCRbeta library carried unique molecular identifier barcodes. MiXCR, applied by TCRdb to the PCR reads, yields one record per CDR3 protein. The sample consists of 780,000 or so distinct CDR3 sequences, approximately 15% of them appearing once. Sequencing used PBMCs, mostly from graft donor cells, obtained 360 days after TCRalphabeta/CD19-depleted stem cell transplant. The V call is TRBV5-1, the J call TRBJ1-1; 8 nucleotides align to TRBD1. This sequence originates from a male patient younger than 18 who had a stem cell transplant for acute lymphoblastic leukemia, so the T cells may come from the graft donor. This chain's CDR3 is CASSRGPRMNTEAFF. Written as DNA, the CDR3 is TGCGCCAGCTCCAGGGGGCCTCGGATGAACACTGAAGCTTTCTTT.